This section outlines one TCR beta chain sequence together with its context. The antigen remains unidentified. Employing constant-segment primers, 5'RACE generated TCR alpha and TCR beta cDNA libraries bearing sample barcodes and UMIs. TCRdb itself ran the 5' RACE reads through MiXCR, one entry per CDR3 protein. This sample has approximately 340,000 distinct CDR3 sequences; approximately 15% occur once, and the top ten carry around 20%. Germline loops: CDR1 SNHLY, CDR2 FYNNEI. The CDR3 has 14 amino acids. The ends were cut back, 5 bases at V and 1 base at J, with 9 bases in the middle. The data belong to a study of T-cell memory formation after mild COVID-19. Overall study: TCR clusters showed largely donor specificity. Study-level points and caveats: Whether day 37 second-wave clones are SARS-CoV-2-specific was not confirmed.

J is TRBJ1-5 and V is TRBV2; maybe TRBD1 (6 bases). The receptor's source is a man aged 18 to 29 who had mild COVID-19 (a few samples of this study predate the infection). Cell type and time point are not known. Material: PBMCs or a T cell subset sorted from them (not recorded which). The CDR3 protein is CASSWTASNQPQHF. As DNA, the CDR3 is TGTGCCAGCAGTTGGACAGCGAGCAATCAGCCCCAGCATTTT. Together with reference TRBV2 and TRBJ1-5, the CDR3 gives the full variable domain: EPEVTQTPSHQVTQMGQEVILRCVPISNHLYFYWYRQILGQKVEFLVSFYNNEISEKSEIFDDQFSVERPDGSNFTLKIRSTKLEDSAMYFCASSWTASNQPQHFGDGTRLSIL.